This TCR beta chain was found in a study of T cells expressing NK-cell markers. Germline loops: CDR1 MNHNS, CDR2 SASEGT. This CDR3 has 12 residues. For each CDR3 protein, TCRdb gives one entry from its re-call of the 5' RACE reads, without DNA. Listed are fewer than 200,000 distinct CDR3 sequences; around 20% falls within the top ten. This TCR came from a woman between 18 and 69 years old in good health. Sequencing was carried out using blood T cells: a sorted CD56 or NKG2C T cell subset, CD4+ or CD8+ T cells, or bulk PBMC T cells (not recorded which). V and J are TRBV6-1 and TRBJ1-4. Here the CDR3 reads CASGRQTEKLFF.